Listed below are T cell receptor beta chains from one sample, sequenced in a study of T cell changes during pregnancy in multiple sclerosis. The data were produced by immunoSEQ multiplex PCR, yet TCRdb's version contains in-frame clones alone and is incomplete. This sample has under 80,000 clones, with about nine tenths found just once. This specimen was peripheral blood, taken after pregnancy. Receptors were obtained from a female donor in good health, enrolled as a control in a pregnancy study. The CDR3 runs from the conserved cysteine through the conserved F or W. D genes are given only for firm matches. Size is stated for part of the rows, as once, few or many counts, or as a class when the clone is expanded.

>TRBD2|16|NA|TRBV7-6|TRBJ2-1
TGTGCCAGCAGCGCGGGACTAGCGGCCGGTTACAATGAGCAGTTCTTC
CASSAGLAAGYNEQFF
>NA|15|few|TRBV28|TRBJ1-5
TGTGCCAGCAGAACAGGACCCTTATTACATCAGCCCCAGCATTTT
CASRTGPLLHQPQHF
>NA|13|NA|TRBV7-6|TRBJ2-2
TGTGCCAGCAGCTTAGTTCGCACCGGGGAGCTGTTTTTT
CASSLVRTGELFF
>NA|15|NA|TRBV28|TRBJ2-1
TGTGCCAGCAGTCCCCAGGGACACCTCTACAATGAGCAGTTCTTC
CASSPQGHLYNEQFF
>TRBD1|14|NA|TRBV28|TRBJ2-7
TGTGCCAGCGATTCGACAGGGCTTTCCTACGAGCAGTACTTC
CASDSTGLSYEQYF
>NA|13|NA|TRBV4-1|TRBJ1-2
TGCGCCAGCAGCCACGGGACTCTCGTAGGCTACACCTTC
CASSHGTLVGYTF
>TRBD2|13|NA|TRBV4-1|TRBJ2-1
TGCGCCAGCAGCCAGGGACTAGCGTATGAGCAGTTCTTC
CASSQGLAYEQFF
>NA|14|NA|TRBV11-2|TRBJ2-7
TGTGCCAGCAGCTTAACGGAGGGGCACTACGAGCAGTACTTC
CASSLTEGHYEQYF
>TRBD2|15|NA|TRBV6-5|TRBJ2-3
TGTGCCAGCAGCATATCAGCGGGAGTGACAGATACGCAGTATTTT
CASSISAGVTDTQYF
>NA|14|NA|TRBV19|TRBJ2-1
TGTGCCAGTAGTCCAGGGGCTACCTACAATGAGCAGTTCTTC
CASSPGATYNEQFF
>NA|16|NA|TRBV5-6|TRBJ2-3
TGTGCCAGCAGCTATGGGGCAGGGGCCTACACAGATACGCAGTATTTT
CASSYGAGAYTDTQYF
>NA|15|NA|TRBV7-2|TRBJ2-3
TGTGCCAGCAGCTTAGTAATCTCGGGCACAGATACGCAGTATTTT
CASSLVISGTDTQYF
>TRBD2|16|NA|TRBV27|TRBJ2-3
TGTGCCAGCAGTCTACTCGGACTAGCGGGTTACGATACGCAGTATTTT
CASSLLGLAGYDTQYF
>NA|12|medium-sized|TRBV7-8|TRBJ1-4
TGTGCCAGCAGCTCCTGGGCGCAAAAACTGTTTTTT
CASSSWAQKLFF
>TRBD1|15|NA|TRBV4-1|TRBJ2-7
TGCGCCAGCAGCATCGAACCGGGGCAGGGGGCCGAGCAGTACTTC
CASSIEPGQGAEQYF
>NA|17|NA|TRBV27|TRBJ1-1
TGTGCCAGCAGTTCAGTATATGGGGGACACTTGAACACTGAAGCTTTCTTT
CASSSVYGGHLNTEAFF